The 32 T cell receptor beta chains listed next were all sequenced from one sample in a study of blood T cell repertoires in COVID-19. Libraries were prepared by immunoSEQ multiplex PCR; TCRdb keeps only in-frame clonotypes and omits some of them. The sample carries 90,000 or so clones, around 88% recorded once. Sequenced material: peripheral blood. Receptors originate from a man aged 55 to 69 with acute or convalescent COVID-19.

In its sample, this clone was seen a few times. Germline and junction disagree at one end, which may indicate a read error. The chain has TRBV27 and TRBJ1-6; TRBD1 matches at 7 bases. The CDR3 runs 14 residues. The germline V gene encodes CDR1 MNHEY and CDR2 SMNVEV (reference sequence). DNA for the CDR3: TGTGCCAGCAGTCTATCGACAGGGTCACAACCCCTCCACTTT. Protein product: CASSLSTGSQPLHF.

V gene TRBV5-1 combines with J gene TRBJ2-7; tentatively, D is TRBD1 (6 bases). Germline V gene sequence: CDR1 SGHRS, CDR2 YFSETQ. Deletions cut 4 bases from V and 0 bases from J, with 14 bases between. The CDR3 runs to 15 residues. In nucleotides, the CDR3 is TGCGCCAGCAGCCCAGGGGACGGTACCTCCTACGAGCAGTACTTC. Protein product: CASSPGDGTSYEQYF.

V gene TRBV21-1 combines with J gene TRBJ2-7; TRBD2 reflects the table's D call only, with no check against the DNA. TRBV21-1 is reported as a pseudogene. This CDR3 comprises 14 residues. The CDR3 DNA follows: TGTGCCACCCCCGCGGGGGCCGGCTCCTACGAGCAGTACTTC. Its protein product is CATPAGAGSYEQYF.

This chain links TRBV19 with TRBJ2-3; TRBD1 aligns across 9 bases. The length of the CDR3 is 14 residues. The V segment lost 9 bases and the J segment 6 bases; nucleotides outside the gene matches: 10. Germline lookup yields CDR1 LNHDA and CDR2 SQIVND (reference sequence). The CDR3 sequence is CASTRTGEGDTQYF. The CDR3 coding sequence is TGTGCCAGCACGCGGACAGGGGAGGGGGATACGCAGTATTTT.

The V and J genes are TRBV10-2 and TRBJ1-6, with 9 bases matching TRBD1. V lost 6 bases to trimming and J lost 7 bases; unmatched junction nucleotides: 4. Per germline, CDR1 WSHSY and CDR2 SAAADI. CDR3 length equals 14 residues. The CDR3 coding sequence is TGCGCCAGCAGGGACAGGGGTGGAAATTCACCCCTCCACTTT. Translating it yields CASRDRGGNSPLHF.

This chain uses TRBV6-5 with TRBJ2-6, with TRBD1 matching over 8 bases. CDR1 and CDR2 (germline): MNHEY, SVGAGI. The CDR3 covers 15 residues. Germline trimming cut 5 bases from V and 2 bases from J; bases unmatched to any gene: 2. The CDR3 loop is CASSQQGAGANVLTF. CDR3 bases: TGTGCCAGCAGTCAACAGGGGGCTGGGGCCAACGTCCTGACTTTC.

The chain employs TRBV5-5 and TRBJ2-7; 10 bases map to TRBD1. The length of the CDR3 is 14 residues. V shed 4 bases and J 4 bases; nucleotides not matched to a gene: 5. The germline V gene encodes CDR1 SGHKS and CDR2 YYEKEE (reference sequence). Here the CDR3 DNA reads TGTGCCAGCAGCCACGACAGGGGGCTTTACGAGCAGTACTTC. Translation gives CASSHDRGLYEQYF.

The CDR3 is CASSLAESGGNRGGELFF. The CDR3 DNA follows: TGCGCCAGCAGCTTGGCCGAGAGCGGCGGGAATCGAGGCGGGGAGCTGTTTTTT. This chain links TRBV5-1 with TRBJ2-2; D perhaps matches TRBD2 (6 bases). The CDR3 length is 18 residues. Looked up from germline, CDR1 is SGHRS and CDR2 is YFSETQ. Trimming took 0 bases from V and 7 from J, leaving 22 bases between them.

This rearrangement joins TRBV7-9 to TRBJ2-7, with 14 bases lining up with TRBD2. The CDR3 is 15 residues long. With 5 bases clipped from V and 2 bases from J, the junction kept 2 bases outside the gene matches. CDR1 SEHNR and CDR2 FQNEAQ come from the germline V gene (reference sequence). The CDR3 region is CASSPTSGGAYEQYF. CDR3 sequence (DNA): TGTGCCAGCAGCCCGACTAGCGGGGGGGCCTACGAGCAGTACTTC. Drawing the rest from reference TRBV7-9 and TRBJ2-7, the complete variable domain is DTGVSQNPRHKITKRGQNVTFRCDPISEHNRLYWYRQTLGQGPEFLTYFQNEAQLEKSRLLSDRFSAERPKGSFSTLEIQRTEQGDSAMYLCASSPTSGGAYEQYFGPGTRLTVT.

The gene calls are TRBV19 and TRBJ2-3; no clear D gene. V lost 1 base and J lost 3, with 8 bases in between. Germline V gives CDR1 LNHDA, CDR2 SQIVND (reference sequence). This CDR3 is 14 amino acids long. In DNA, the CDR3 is TGTGCCAGTAGTATAGGTACTACGACAGATACGCAGTATTTT. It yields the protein CASSIGTTTDTQYF.

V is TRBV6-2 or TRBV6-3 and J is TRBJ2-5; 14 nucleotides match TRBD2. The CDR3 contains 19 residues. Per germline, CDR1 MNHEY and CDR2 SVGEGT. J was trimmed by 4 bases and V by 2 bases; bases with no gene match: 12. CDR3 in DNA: TGTGCCAGCAGTTACGGGGGGACTAGCGGGAGAAGCGCGCGAGAGACCCAGTACTTC. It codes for CASSYGGTSGRSARETQYF.

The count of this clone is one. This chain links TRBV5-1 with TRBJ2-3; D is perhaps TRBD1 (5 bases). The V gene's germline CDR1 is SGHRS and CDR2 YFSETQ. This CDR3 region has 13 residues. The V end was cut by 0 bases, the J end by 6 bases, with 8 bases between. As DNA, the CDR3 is TGCGCCAGCAGCTTGGAGGGGATGGATACGCAGTATTTT. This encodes CASSLEGMDTQYF.

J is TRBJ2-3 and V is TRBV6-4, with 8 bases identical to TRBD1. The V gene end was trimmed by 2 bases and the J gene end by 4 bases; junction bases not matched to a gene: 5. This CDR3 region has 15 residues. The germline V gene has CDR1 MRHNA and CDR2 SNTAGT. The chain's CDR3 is CASSDQLGQADTQYF. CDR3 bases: TGTGCCAGCAGTGACCAATTGGGACAGGCAGATACGCAGTATTTT.

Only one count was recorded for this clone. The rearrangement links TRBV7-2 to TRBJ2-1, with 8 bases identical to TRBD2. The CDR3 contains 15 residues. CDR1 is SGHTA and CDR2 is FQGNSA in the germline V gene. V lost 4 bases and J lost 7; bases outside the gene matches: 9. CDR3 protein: CASSYFSGKGNEQFF. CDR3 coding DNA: TGTGCCAGCAGCTACTTTAGCGGGAAGGGAAATGAGCAGTTCTTC.

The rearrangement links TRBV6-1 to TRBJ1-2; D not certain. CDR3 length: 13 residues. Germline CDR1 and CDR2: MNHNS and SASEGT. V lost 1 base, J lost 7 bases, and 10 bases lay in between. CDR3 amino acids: CASSEGAPFGYTF. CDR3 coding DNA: TGTGCCAGCAGTGAAGGGGCGCCCTTTGGCTACACCTTC.

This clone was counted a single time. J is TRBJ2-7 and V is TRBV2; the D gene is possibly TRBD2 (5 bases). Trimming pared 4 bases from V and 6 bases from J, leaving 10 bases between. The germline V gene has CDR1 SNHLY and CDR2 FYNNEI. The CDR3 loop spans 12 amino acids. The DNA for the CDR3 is TGTGCCAGCAGTGGATTAGCGTTCGAGCAGTACTTC. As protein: CASSGLAFEQYF. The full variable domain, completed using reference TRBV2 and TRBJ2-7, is EPEVTQTPSHQVTQMGQEVILRCVPISNHLYFYWYRQILGQKVEFLVSFYNNEISEKSEIFDDQFSVERPDGSNFTLKIRSTKLEDSAMYFCASSGLAFEQYFGPGTRLTVT.

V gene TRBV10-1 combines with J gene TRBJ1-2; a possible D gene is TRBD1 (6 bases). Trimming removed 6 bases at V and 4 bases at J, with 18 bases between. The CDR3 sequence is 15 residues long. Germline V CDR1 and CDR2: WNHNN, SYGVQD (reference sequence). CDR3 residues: CASRATPGHIYGYTF. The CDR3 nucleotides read TGCGCCAGCAGGGCCACCCCGGGACATATCTATGGCTACACCTTC.

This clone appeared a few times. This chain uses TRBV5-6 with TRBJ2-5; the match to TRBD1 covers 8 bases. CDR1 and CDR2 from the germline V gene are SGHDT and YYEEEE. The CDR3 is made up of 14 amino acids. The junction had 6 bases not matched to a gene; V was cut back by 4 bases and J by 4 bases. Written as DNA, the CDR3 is TGTGCCAGCAGCACCGGACAGGGAGGAGAGACCCAGTACTTC. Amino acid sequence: CASSTGQGGETQYF.

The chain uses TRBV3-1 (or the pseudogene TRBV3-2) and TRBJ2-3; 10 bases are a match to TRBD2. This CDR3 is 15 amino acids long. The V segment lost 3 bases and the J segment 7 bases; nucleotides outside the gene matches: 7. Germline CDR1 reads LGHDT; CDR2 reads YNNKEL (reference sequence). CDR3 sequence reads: CASSQATSGVHTQYF. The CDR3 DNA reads TGTGCCAGCAGCCAGGCTACTAGCGGGGTACATACGCAGTATTTT.

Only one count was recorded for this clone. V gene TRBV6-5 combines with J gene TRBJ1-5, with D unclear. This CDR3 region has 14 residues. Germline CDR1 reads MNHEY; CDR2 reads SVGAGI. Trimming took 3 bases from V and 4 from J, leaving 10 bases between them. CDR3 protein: CASSYRAGNQPQHF. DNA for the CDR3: TGTGCCAGCAGTTATCGCGCGGGTAATCAGCCCCAGCATTTT.

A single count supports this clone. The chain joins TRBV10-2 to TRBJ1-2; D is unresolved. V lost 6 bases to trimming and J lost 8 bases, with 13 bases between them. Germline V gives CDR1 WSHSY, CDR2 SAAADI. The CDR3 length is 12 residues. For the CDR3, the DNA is TGCGCCAGCAGCTTCGACATTGGCGGCTACACCTTC. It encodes CASSFDIGGYTF.

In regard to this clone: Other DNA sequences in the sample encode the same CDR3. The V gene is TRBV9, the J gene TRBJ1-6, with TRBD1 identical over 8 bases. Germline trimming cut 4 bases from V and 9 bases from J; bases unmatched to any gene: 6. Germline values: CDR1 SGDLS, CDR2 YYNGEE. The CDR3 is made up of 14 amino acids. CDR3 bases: TGTGCCAGCAGCATCCAGGGGGCAGGTTCACCCCTCCACTTT. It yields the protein CASSIQGAGSPLHF.

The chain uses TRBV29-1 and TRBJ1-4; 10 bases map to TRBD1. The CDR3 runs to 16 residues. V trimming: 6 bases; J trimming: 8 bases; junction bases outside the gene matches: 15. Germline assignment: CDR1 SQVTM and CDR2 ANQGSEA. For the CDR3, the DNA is TGCAGCGTCCCAACAACCTCCGGGACAGGGGTAGAAAAACTGTTTTTT. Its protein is CSVPTTSGTGVEKLFF.

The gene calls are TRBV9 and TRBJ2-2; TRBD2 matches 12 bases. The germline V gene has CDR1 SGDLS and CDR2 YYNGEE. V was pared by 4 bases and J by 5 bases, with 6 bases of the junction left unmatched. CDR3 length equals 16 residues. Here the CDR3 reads CASSSRGTSGTGELFF. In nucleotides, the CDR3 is TGTGCCAGCAGCAGTAGGGGGACTAGCGGGACCGGGGAGCTGTTTTTT.

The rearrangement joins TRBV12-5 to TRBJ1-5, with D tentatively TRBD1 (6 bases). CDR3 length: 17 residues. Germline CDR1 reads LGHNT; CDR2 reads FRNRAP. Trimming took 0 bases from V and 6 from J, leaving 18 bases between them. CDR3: CASGLVIGSGATQPQHF. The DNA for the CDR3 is TGTGCTAGTGGTTTGGTAATCGGGTCAGGGGCAACTCAGCCCCAGCATTTT. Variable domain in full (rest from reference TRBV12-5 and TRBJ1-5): DARVTQTPRHKVTEMGQEVTMRCQPILGHNTVFWYRQTMMQGLELLAYFRNRAPLDDSGMPKDRFSAEMPDATLATLKIQPSEPRDSAVYFCASGLVIGSGATQPQHFGDGTRLSIL.

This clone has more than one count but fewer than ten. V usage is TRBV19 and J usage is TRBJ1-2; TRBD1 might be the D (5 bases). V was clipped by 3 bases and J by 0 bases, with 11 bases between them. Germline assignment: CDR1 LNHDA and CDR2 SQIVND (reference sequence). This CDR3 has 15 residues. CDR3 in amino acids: CASSIPGLPNYGYTF. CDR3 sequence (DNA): TGTGCCAGTAGTATCCCGGGACTGCCTAACTATGGCTACACCTTC.

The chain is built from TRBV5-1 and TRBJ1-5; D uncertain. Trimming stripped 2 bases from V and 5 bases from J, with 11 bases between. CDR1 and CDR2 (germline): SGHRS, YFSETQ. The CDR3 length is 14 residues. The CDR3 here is CASSFLTPDQPQHF. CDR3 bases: TGCGCCAGCAGCTTCTTGACTCCAGATCAGCCCCAGCATTTT.

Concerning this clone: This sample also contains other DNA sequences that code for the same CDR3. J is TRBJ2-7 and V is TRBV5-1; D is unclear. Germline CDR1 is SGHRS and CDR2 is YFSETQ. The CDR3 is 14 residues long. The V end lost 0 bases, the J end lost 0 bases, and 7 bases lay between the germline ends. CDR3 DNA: TGCGCCAGCAGCTTGGGACGGAGCTCCTACGAGCAGTACTTC. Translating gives CASSLGRSSYEQYF.

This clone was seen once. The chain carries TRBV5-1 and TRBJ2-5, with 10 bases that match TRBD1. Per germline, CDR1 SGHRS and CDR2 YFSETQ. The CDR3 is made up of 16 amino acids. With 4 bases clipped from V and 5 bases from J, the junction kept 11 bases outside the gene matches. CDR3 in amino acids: CASSGRQGAGGETQYF. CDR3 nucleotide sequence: TGCGCCAGCAGCGGCCGACAGGGGGCTGGAGGGGAGACCCAGTACTTC.

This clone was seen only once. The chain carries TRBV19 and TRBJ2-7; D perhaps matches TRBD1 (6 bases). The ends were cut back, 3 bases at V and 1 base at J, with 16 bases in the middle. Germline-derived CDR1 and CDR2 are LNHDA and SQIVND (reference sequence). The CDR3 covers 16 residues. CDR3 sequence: CASSIRNRAVSYEQYF. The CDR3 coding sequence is TGTGCCAGTAGTATTCGAAACAGGGCGGTATCCTACGAGCAGTACTTC.

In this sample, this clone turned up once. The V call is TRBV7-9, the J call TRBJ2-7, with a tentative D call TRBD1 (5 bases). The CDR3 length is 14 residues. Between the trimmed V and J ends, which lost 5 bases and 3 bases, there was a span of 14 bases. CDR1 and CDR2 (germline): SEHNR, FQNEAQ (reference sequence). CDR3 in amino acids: CASSRTLQGYEQYF. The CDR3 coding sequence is TGTGCCAGCAGCAGAACTCTCCAGGGCTACGAGCAGTACTTC. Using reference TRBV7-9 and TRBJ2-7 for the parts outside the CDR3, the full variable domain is DTGVSQNPRHKITKRGQNVTFRCDPISEHNRLYWYRQTLGQGPEFLTYFQNEAQLEKSRLLSDRFSAERPKGSFSTLEIQRTEQGDSAMYLCASSRTLQGYEQYFGPGTRLTVT.

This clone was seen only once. CDR3 sequence reads: CATSRDTWGPYNEQFF. The CDR3 DNA sequence: TGTGCCACCAGCAGAGATACGTGGGGCCCCTACAATGAGCAGTTCTTC. This rearrangement joins TRBV15 to TRBJ2-1, with D possibly being TRBD1 (5 bases). V was shortened by 0 bases and J by 2 bases, with 11 bases between the two germline ends. The CDR3 spans 16 residues. Germline V gene sequence: CDR1 LNHNV, CDR2 YYDKDF (reference sequence).